One and the same sample provided the 20 T cell receptor beta chains below, sequenced in a study of blood T cell repertoires in COVID-19. Sequenced by immunoSEQ multiplex PCR; TCRdb stores in-frame clones only, minus some. The profile shows hundreds of thousands of clones, about 90% of them singletons. The source material was PBMCs or T cells enriched from blood (not recorded which). All receptors come from a woman younger than 30 who had recovered from COVID-19.

The rearrangement uses TRBV3-1 (or the pseudogene TRBV3-2) and TRBJ1-3; D not certain. The CDR3 length is 15 residues. CDR1 is LGHDT, CDR2 YNNKEL, per germline (reference sequence). V dropped 1 base and J dropped 4 bases, with 11 bases sitting between them. The CDR3 is CASSQVRGAGNTIYF. In nucleotides, the CDR3 is TGTGCCAGCAGCCAAGTGCGGGGAGCCGGAAACACCATATATTTT.

The chain links TRBV4-1 to TRBJ1-2; D is ambiguous. CDR1 and CDR2 (germline): MGHRA, YSYEKL. CDR3 length: 16 amino acids. Trimming pared 1 base from V and 3 bases from J, leaving 15 bases between. CDR3 loop: CASSQVFTPEDYGYTF. Here the CDR3 DNA reads TGCGCCAGCAGCCAAGTGTTTACCCCAGAAGACTATGGCTACACCTTC.

This clone was picked up one time. This chain connects TRBV6-5 to TRBJ2-5; 7 bases line up with TRBD2. Germline CDR1 and CDR2: MNHEY and SVGAGI. V was clipped by 2 bases and J by 1 base; unmatched bases: 4. The CDR3 is 15 residues long. CDR3 amino acids: CASSYSGAFQETQYF. The CDR3 coding sequence is TGTGCCAGCAGTTACAGCGGGGCCTTCCAAGAGACCCAGTACTTC.

This chain uses TRBV6-5 with TRBJ2-7, with TRBD1 matching over 9 bases. Looked up from germline, CDR1 is MNHEY and CDR2 is SVGAGI. This CDR3 spans 15 amino acids. V lost 7 bases to trimming and J lost 3 bases; unmatched junction nucleotides: 10. CDR3 region: CASKEGTGRVYEQYF. In DNA form, the CDR3 reads TGTGCCAGCAAGGAAGGGACAGGGAGAGTCTACGAGCAGTACTTC.

The J gene is TRBJ2-3, the V gene TRBV5-1; 9 bases agree with TRBD1. V lost 5 bases and J lost 1; bases outside the gene matches: 5. This CDR3 is built from 15 residues. Germline V gives CDR1 SGHRS, CDR2 YFSETQ. CDR3 loop: CASSPDRGGTDTQYF. DNA of the CDR3: TGCGCCAGCAGTCCCGACAGGGGGGGCACAGATACGCAGTATTTT.

This clone was found a few times. The chain uses TRBV3-1 (or the pseudogene TRBV3-2) and TRBJ1-1; perhaps TRBD1 as D (6 bases). Germline CDR1 and CDR2: LGHDT and YNNKEL (reference sequence). The CDR3 sequence is 12 residues long. Trimming left V 6 bases short and J 6 bases short, with 11 bases between. The CDR3 nucleotides are TGTGCCAGCAGGACAGGCTTCTCTGAAGCTTTCTTT. Its protein product is CASRTGFSEAFF.

This clone was detected once. V usage is TRBV5-1 and J usage is TRBJ2-1; 10 bases line up with TRBD2. The ends lost 1 base at V and 0 bases at J; junction bases unmatched: 13. This CDR3 is built from 20 residues. Germline CDR1 SGHRS, CDR2 YFSETQ. DNA of the CDR3: TGCGCCAGCAGCTTGATTGGAGCGGGAGGGCCATCGGACTCCTACAATGAGCAGTTCTTC. It encodes CASSLIGAGGPSDSYNEQFF.

This chain links TRBV4-1 with TRBJ1-1; 9 nucleotides match TRBD1. V was clipped by 4 bases and J by 5 bases; unmatched bases: 17. The germline CDR1 and CDR2 sequences are MGHRA and YSYEKL. CDR3 size: 18 residues. CDR3 in amino acids: CASSLKRQGQGRGTEAFF. The CDR3 DNA is TGCGCCAGCAGCCTAAAGAGGCAGGGACAGGGTCGAGGAACTGAAGCTTTCTTT.

CDR3 sequence: CASSFWGRSDNEQFF. The CDR3 DNA reads TGTGCCAGCAGCTTCTGGGGGAGGTCCGACAATGAGCAGTTCTTC. The chain employs TRBV11-3 and TRBJ2-1, with D possibly TRBD2 on 6 matching bases. Germline CDR1 is SGHNT and CDR2 is YENEEA. Trimming removed 3 bases at V and 5 bases at J, with 14 bases between. The CDR3 totals 15 residues. The whole variable domain, remainder taken from reference TRBV11-3 and TRBJ2-1, is EAGVVQSPRYKIIEKKQPVAFWCNPISGHNTLYWYLQNLGQGPELLIRYENEEAVDDSQLPKDRFSAERLKGVDSTLKIQPAELGDSAVYLCASSFWGRSDNEQFFGPGTRLTVL.

A few counts support this clone. V gene TRBV6-6 combines with J gene TRBJ2-3; 10 bases map to TRBD1. J lost 14 bases, V lost 2 bases, and 4 bases had no gene match. The V gene's germline CDR1 is MNHNY and CDR2 SVGAGI (reference sequence). This CDR3 comprises 12 residues. The CDR3 is CASSYADRGRYF. In nucleotides, the CDR3 is TGTGCCAGCAGTTACGCCGACAGGGGGCGGTATTTT.

In this sample, this clone turned up once. The genes are TRBV19 and TRBJ1-5; maybe TRBD1 (6 bases). CDR3 length: 15 residues. CDR1 is LNHDA, CDR2 SQIVND, per germline (reference sequence). Trimming removed 8 bases at V and 0 bases at J, with 14 bases between. CDR3 sequence: CASYDRSSSNQPQHF. The CDR3 nucleotides read TGTGCCAGTTATGACAGGTCCTCTAGCAATCAGCCCCAGCATTTT.

This CDR3 reads CASSLSHWGGSKHRVEQYF. The CDR3 DNA reads TGTGCCAGCAGCTTAAGTCATTGGGGCGGGAGTAAGCACCGGGTCGAGCAGTACTTC. J is TRBJ2-7 and V is TRBV7-6, with 7 bases lining up with TRBD2. Looked up from germline, CDR1 is SGHVS and CDR2 is FNYEAQ. The length of the CDR3 is 19 residues. Losses at the gene ends were 2 bases for V and 6 bases for J; bases not matched to a gene: 22.

This clone was observed a few times. The CDR3 sequence is CATSRDRPVSSYNEQFF. DNA for the CDR3: TGTGCCACCAGCCGGGACAGGCCTGTGAGCTCCTACAATGAGCAGTTCTTC. The chain has TRBV24-1 and TRBJ2-1; 8 bases fit TRBD1. CDR1 and CDR2 (germline): KGHDR, SFDVKD. The CDR3 runs 17 residues. The J segment lost 0 bases and the V segment lost 7 bases, leaving 10 bases of the junction unmatched.

The CDR3 DNA is TGTGCCAGCAGTCTTCAGGGAAATGAAAAACTGTTTTTT. Encoded protein: CASSLQGNEKLFF. The gene calls are TRBV9 and TRBJ1-4, with D possibly TRBD1 on 5 matching bases. Germline CDR1 reads SGDLS; CDR2 reads YYNGEE. The CDR3 has 13 amino acids. Between the trimmed V and J ends, which lost 5 bases and 5 bases, there was a span of 10 bases.

The chain employs TRBV28 and TRBJ1-2; 7 bases are a match to TRBD1. V was pared by 4 bases and J by 8 bases, with 10 bases of the junction left unmatched. This CDR3 has 14 amino acids. CDR1 and CDR2 (germline): MDHEN, SYDVKM. The chain's CDR3 is CASSSTDRVEGYTF. Here the CDR3 DNA reads TGTGCCAGCAGTTCCACCGACAGGGTGGAAGGCTACACCTTC.

This clone was picked up one time. The CDR3 DNA reads TGTGCCAGCAGCTACTGGACTGAAGAGCAGTACTTC. Encoded protein: CASSYWTEEQYF. The chain links TRBV2 to TRBJ2-7; TRBD2 is a possible D gene (5 bases). There are 12 residues in the CDR3. The germline CDR1 and CDR2 sequences are SNHLY and FYNNEI. The germline V and J ends were trimmed by 6 bases and 7 bases, with 13 bases remaining between them.

The chain combines TRBV5-1 with TRBJ2-7; D ambiguous. There are 14 residues in the CDR3. The V gene's germline CDR1 is SGHRS and CDR2 YFSETQ. Deletions cut 0 bases from V and 7 bases from J, with 14 bases between. For the CDR3, the DNA is TGCGCCAGCAGCTTGGGAGAACCCCACTGGGAGCAGTACTTC. This translates into CASSLGEPHWEQYF.

The chain has TRBV4-1 and TRBJ1-3; possibly TRBD1 for D (6 bases). This CDR3 has 15 residues. Looked up from germline, CDR1 is MGHRA and CDR2 is YSYEKL. V lost 1 base and J 4 bases, leaving 11 bases between the germline ends. The CDR3 coding sequence is TGCGCCAGCAGCCAAGTCAGGGGTAAGGGAAACACCATATATTTT. This sequence encodes CASSQVRGKGNTIYF.

V is TRBV7-2 and J is TRBJ2-3, with D perhaps matching TRBD2 (6 bases). Germline V gives CDR1 SGHTA, CDR2 FQGNSA. V dropped 1 base and J dropped 1 base, with 9 bases sitting between them. This CDR3 is 15 amino acids long. As DNA, the CDR3 is TGTGCCAGCAGCTTAGGGGGAGGCGGCACAGATACGCAGTATTTT. Its protein product is CASSLGGGGTDTQYF. Full variable domain (rest looked up from reference TRBV7-2 and TRBJ2-3): GAGVSQSPSNKVTEKGKDVELRCDPISGHTALYWYRQSLGQGLEFLIYFQGNSAPDKSGLPSDRFSAERTGGSVSTLTIQRTQQEDSAVYLCASSLGGGGTDTQYFGPGTRLTVL.

The chain is built from TRBV28 and TRBJ1-2, with D hard to call. This CDR3 comprises 15 residues. V shed 3 bases and J shed 4 bases, with 15 bases lying between them. Per germline, CDR1 MDHEN and CDR2 SYDVKM. CDR3 bases: TGTGCCAGCAGTTTTTCGAGCGTCCTCTTCTATGGCTACACCTTC. Its translation is CASSFSSVLFYGYTF.